This TCR beta chain appears in the sequencing data of a study of T cell responses to AZD1222 COVID-19 vaccine (dated by TCRdb to about 2021). Turning to the overall study: AZD1222 recipients with second doses at about 4 weeks or about 12 weeks were pooled, because spike-specific TCR depth and breadth did not differ between schedules. TCR sequencing was performed for approximately 240 trial participants, of whom some 200 were given two doses of AZD1222 and around 25 were given two doses of MenACWY control vaccine. Trial participants were enrolled by age into 18-55, 56-69 and 70-plus year subgroups, with around 150, 28 and 57 TCR-sequenced participants respectively. Overall study outcomes, separate from this receptor: The 56-69-year group was small, and its depth increase did not reach significance, likely because of low power. Nearly half of unique spike-specific TCRs reportedly recognized epitopes outside regions mutated in the B.1.351 and B.1.1.7 variants. Because no day 14 peak-response samples were available, the repertoires could be characterized only after the peak T cell response. Participants were mostly white British, with more females than males. The authors suggested clonal diversity may have been underestimated. Spike-specific TCR breadth and depth rose significantly after two AZD1222 doses compared with day 0 and with MenACWY recipients. Only 5 to 7 AZD1222 recipients were SARS-CoV-2 seropositive at baseline, limiting conclusions about previously exposed vaccinees. CD4 TCRs associated with the vaccine covered the entire spike protein, and the dominant responses were in regions 160-218 and 743-854.

In light of the paper, this sample's time point label describes: baseline before first vaccination. Samples from vaccinated people were obtained from the UK trials COV001 and COV002, which included a single-blind randomized controlled phase 2/3 trial of AZD1222 (ChAdOx1 nCoV-19) in healthy adults. Trial participant PBMC samples were collected at day 0 and day 28 after the second dose for TCRbeta chain sequencing. To note about this clone: It lacks a known antigen. Relative to the germline gene, one junction end is altered; a read error may explain this.

The CDR3 regions of human TCRbeta chains were analyzed by immunosequencing. The authors processed their data as follows. TCRs in the repertoires were compared against a reference library of SARS-CoV-2-specific TCRs that had been generated with the MIRA antigen-specificity platform. Breadth was defined as the fraction of unique TCRs that were SARS-CoV-2-associated. Depth was defined as the fraction of total T cells that were SARS-CoV-2-associated. Using the MIRA data, each spike-specific TCR was assigned both to the spike region to which the TCR was reactive and to a CD4 or CD8 class. Log10-transformed breadth and depth values were compared by one-way ANOVA with Sidak's multiple comparisons tests. What TCRdb holds here is the immuneACCESS table cut down to in-frame rearrangements. Part of the clones is not present; checked against another copy, under half of the missing clones reflect an unresolved V gene, and the others are unexplained. The V and J calls and the clone size are those of that table, but D and trimming were determined from the DNA. The table for this sample lists 25,000 to 35,000 clones; over 90% of them were counted only once. Roughly 7.3% of the sample rests with the top ten.

Reading the germline V gene (reference sequence) gives CDR1 LGHDT and CDR2 YNNKEL. The CDR3 sequence holds 15 residues, the cysteine and phenylalanine included. Only the CDR3 DNA stays, 45 bases, in frame from base 1. The sequenced sample was peripheral blood, obtained on day 0 of AZD1222 vaccination. The sequence is built from TRBV3-1 (or the pseudogene TRBV3-2) and TRBJ2-1; the D segment could be TRBD2, given 7 matching bases. The sequence derives from an adult in good health. The sequenced DNA: TGTGCCAGCAGCCAGGGACGGGCGTTGGGCGGGGGCCCCGTCTTC. Its amino acids are CASSQGRALGGGPVF.